The sequence of this T cell receptor (beta chain) was determined in a study of blood T cell repertoires in COVID-19 (dated by TCRdb to about 2020). Broadly, across the study: The collaborator samples originated in the United States, Italy and Spain and spanned the acute and convalescent phases of COVID-19. Where available, HLA class I and class II types were taken from metadata supplied by the sample provider and were not determined by assay-based typing. Sample metadata almost always included a de-identified subject ID, COVID-19 status, age in years and sex. A freely available public database, intended as a resource for researchers studying the immune response to SARS-CoV-2, is where the repertoires were released. Subjects who had been exposed to COVID-19, were actively infected with it, or had recovered from it provided the deeply sampled blood TCRbeta repertoires that made up the dataset. Samples came from the ongoing ImmuneRACE study (first 160 participants) plus 1,254 subjects from 6 global collaborators. The material from the prospective study consisted of cDNA or gDNA derived from T cells, B-cell-depleted T cells, or PBMCs.

CDR1 and CDR2 (ENHRY, SYGVKD) derive from the germline V gene. The CDR3 starts with the cysteine, ends with the phenylalanine, and has 12 residues. The retained sequence is limited to the CDR3, 36 bases, with the frame set at the first base. V lost 4 bases and J lost 3 bases; the stretch between them is 5 bases long. Broad study findings and their caveats: The quantity of clinical and demographic metadata differed by source and by participant and was supplied without curation.

Another Seattle source contributed samples from volunteer blood donors who had recovered from COVID-19. Each collaborating institution followed its own protocols to collect whole blood in K2EDTA tubes. For TCRbeta analysis, collaborators shipped samples as frozen whole blood, isolated PBMCs, or DNA extracted from either of those sample types. TCRbeta CDR3 regions were amplified from genomic DNA by means of the immunoSEQ Assay, a bias-controlled multiplex PCR. Per the source publication's procedure: Nucleated cell counts per sample were estimated from amplification of reference gene primers within the assay. To quantify the absolute abundance of each unique TCRbeta CDR3 rearrangement, sequence reads were collapsed and filtered. For each sample, productive Simpson clonality was calculated by taking the square root of Simpson's diversity index across productive rearrangements. TCRdb stores this immuneACCESS table with in-frame sequences only. Part of the clones is absent; in the studies checked, under half of the shortfall reflects unresolved V genes, and no reason is known for the rest. From that table come the V and J calls and clone size; the DNA was used to work out D and trimming. The sample yields about 180,000 clones; 89% were counted once. The ten largest account for 1.5% to 2% of the sample.

With respect to this clone: The antigen it recognizes is unknown. The record has no base qualities; no much larger clone is one base away.

Sequenced input: peripheral blood. The chain was built from TRBV10-3 and TRBJ2-3; the D gene is not confidently resolved. This TCR was sampled from a man aged 18 to 29 who had recovered from COVID-19. The CDR3: CAISAVTDTQYF. The nucleotides read TGTGCCATCAGTGCCGTGACAGATACGCAGTATTTT.